The TCR beta chain under discussion was sequenced for a study of cytomegalovirus exposure and HLA in healthy donors. V shed 2 bases and J shed 4 bases, with 8 bases lying between them. The CDR3 totals 13 residues. CDR1 and CDR2 (germline): MNHNS, SASEGT. A word on this clone: Its matching antigen is unknown.

The study ran its PCR with 60 Vbeta and 13 Jbeta primers. Method: immunoSEQ multiplex PCR; TCRdb's copy keeps in-frame clones and lacks some. Among about 78,000 clones listed, around 70% were seen once. Study-wide findings and caveats: Analysis performed later found roughly 18,000 TCR beta sequences associated with HLA alleles at 0.05 false discovery rate. An apparent linkage of common viral pathogens to several of the most significant clusters emerged in a later analysis. Investigators reported 150 to 200 TCR beta chains as tied to cytomegalovirus. TCR beta chain V- and J-gene trimming was linked, in a later analysis, to a missense variant in DCLRE1C.

The sample taken for sequencing was PBMCs. V gene TRBV6-1 combines with J gene TRBJ1-2, with D hard to call. The source of this sequence is a woman in her thirties or forties in good health and CMV-seropositive. In DNA, the CDR3 is TGTGCCAGCAGTGAAAACGGTCTCTATGGCTACACCTTC. Protein product: CASSENGLYGYTF.